The 15 T cell receptor beta chains in this list originate from one sample, sequenced in a study of Ad26.COV2.S vaccination and SARS-CoV-2 variants. Treatment in this sample: around 19 received Ad26.COV2.S at low or high dose, single or two shots; roughly five received placebo; per-sample allocation not given. Day 63 after the first vaccine or placebo injection was the time point for sampling. Assay: immunoSEQ multiplex PCR; the TCRdb copy retains only in-frame clones and omits some. The sample shows 360,000 or so clones, roughly 87% of them seen only once. The specimen comprised peripheral blood, sampled in a trial of Ad26.COV2.S vaccine versus placebo. These receptor sequences come from a person aged 18-60 years who received the Ad26.COV2.S COVID-19 vaccine or a placebo.

The chain joins TRBV18 to TRBJ2-2; 7 bases are shared with TRBD1. Trimming removed 4 bases from V and 6 bases from J; junction bases left unmatched: 5. The CDR3 totals 14 residues. Germline assignment: CDR1 KGHSH and CDR2 LQKENI. This CDR3 is CASSQTGKAGELFF. The CDR3 nucleotides are TGTGCCAGCTCACAGACAGGGAAGGCCGGGGAGCTGTTTTTT.

The chain recombines TRBV5-6 with TRBJ1-5; no definite D call. CDR3 length: 11 amino acids. Germline CDR1 is SGHDT and CDR2 is YYEEEE. Trimming took off 7 bases at V and 9 bases at J, with 11 bases between the two ends. As DNA, the CDR3 is TGTGCCAGCCTACCAGGTCCGCCCCAGCATTTT. It codes for CASLPGPPQHF.

V gene TRBV4-1 combines with J gene TRBJ1-5; TRBD1 might be the D (5 bases). V lost 2 bases and J lost 0, with 14 bases in between. CDR3 size: 17 residues. CDR1 is MGHRA and CDR2 is YSYEKL in the germline V gene. CDR3 loop: CASSQPGLTGSNQPQHF. CDR3 sequence (DNA): TGCGCCAGCAGCCAACCGGGACTCACGGGTAGCAATCAGCCCCAGCATTTT.

This clone was detected a few times. Different DNA sequences within this sample yield the same CDR3. The chain links TRBV7-9 to TRBJ1-1; TRBD1 matches at 9 bases. Germline V gene lookup returns CDR1 SEHNR and CDR2 FQNEAQ (reference sequence). The CDR3 runs 14 residues. The V segment lost 0 bases and the J segment 4 bases; nucleotides outside the gene matches: 0. CDR3 coding DNA: TGTGCCAGCAGCTTAGCGACAGGGGGCACTGAAGCTTTCTTT. It yields the protein CASSLATGGTEAFF.

The CDR3 nucleotides are TGCGCCAGCAGCGAAGGATCCCTCAATCAGCCCCAGCATTTT. Translated, it gives CASSEGSLNQPQHF. The chain employs TRBV5-1 and TRBJ1-5; D not certain. The germline CDR1 and CDR2 sequences are SGHRS and YFSETQ. The V end was cut by 4 bases, the J end by 3 bases, with 11 bases between. The CDR3 extends over 14 amino acids.

The V call is TRBV5-6, the J call TRBJ2-7; TRBD1 is a possible D gene (6 bases). V was clipped by 4 bases and J by 5 bases, with 10 bases between them. The germline gives CDR1 SGHDT, CDR2 YYEEEE. This CDR3 comprises 12 residues. CDR3 sequence: CASSTWTDEQYF. DNA for the CDR3: TGTGCCAGCAGCACATGGACAGACGAGCAGTACTTC. Filled out from reference TRBV5-6 and TRBJ2-7, the complete variable domain reads DAGVTQSPTHLIKTRGQQVTLRCSPKSGHDTVSWYQQALGQGPQFIFQYYEEEERQRGNFPDRFSGHQFPNYSSELNVNALLLGDSALYLCASSTWTDEQYFGPGTRLTVT.

The chain employs TRBV4-2 and TRBJ2-7; D may be TRBD2 (8 bases). Trimming cost V 0 bases and J 6 bases, with 18 bases left between them. The CDR3 has 16 amino acids. CDR1 LGHNA and CDR2 YNFKEQ come from the germline V gene. Here the CDR3 reads CASSQDMRQGLGEQYF. In DNA, the CDR3 is TGTGCCAGCAGCCAAGATATGAGACAGGGACTAGGCGAGCAGTACTTC.

The chain uses TRBV7-2 and TRBJ1-3, with D unclear. Germline CDR1 reads SGHTA; CDR2 reads FQGNSA. The germline V and J ends were trimmed by 6 bases and 8 bases, with 14 bases remaining between them. This CDR3 is 13 amino acids long. The CDR3 nucleotides are TGTGCCAGCAGGACCTTGCCGTGGGACACCATATATTTT. Protein sequence: CASRTLPWDTIYF.

The chain uses TRBV11-2 and TRBJ1-3; D unclear. The V end lost 5 bases, the J end lost 7 bases, and 12 bases lay between the germline ends. Per germline, CDR1 SGHAT and CDR2 FQNNGV. This CDR3 contains 13 residues. The CDR3 DNA reads TGTGCCAGCAGCCCCAGCGTAGGGAACACCATATATTTT. Translating it yields CASSPSVGNTIYF.

The V gene is TRBV6-5, the J gene TRBJ1-4; D gene uncertain. CDR3 size: 16 residues. Germline values: CDR1 MNHEY, CDR2 SVGAGI. Trimming removed 0 bases at V and 8 bases at J, with 16 bases between. CDR3 sequence: CASSYSLAWAGEKLFF. The CDR3, as DNA: TGTGCCAGCAGTTACTCCCTAGCATGGGCGGGAGAAAAACTGTTTTTT.

The V and J genes are TRBV7-9 and TRBJ2-2; 12 bases are shared with TRBD1. The V gene's germline CDR1 is SEHNR and CDR2 FQNEAQ (reference sequence). After removal of 3 bases from V and 2 bases from J, the junction contained 7 bases not matched to a gene. The CDR3 is made up of 18 amino acids. CDR3 nucleotides: TGTGCCAGCAGCTTCAGGGACAGGGGGCGTCCCAACACCGGGGAGCTGTTTTTT. Its protein is CASSFRDRGRPNTGELFF.

The chain employs TRBV7-3 and TRBJ1-2; D uncertain. Germline V CDR1 and CDR2: SGHTA, FQGTGA. The CDR3 consists of 13 residues. V was pared by 6 bases and J by 6 bases, with 14 bases between. Written as DNA, the CDR3 is TGTGCCAGCAGTATGGGTCGGGCGGATGGCTACACCTTC. Translation: CASSMGRADGYTF.

J is TRBJ2-2 and V is TRBV6-2 or TRBV6-3; D remains unclear. Germline CDR1 is MNHEY and CDR2 is SVGEGT. The CDR3 loop spans 12 amino acids. V lost 5 bases and J lost 5, with 6 bases in between. CDR3 residues: CASSTITGELFF. The CDR3 DNA follows: TGTGCCAGCAGTACAATAACCGGGGAGCTGTTTTTT.

This clone was counted a single time. The chain combines TRBV7-3 with TRBJ2-2; D gene ambiguous. Germline-derived CDR1 and CDR2 are SGHTA and FQGTGA. Trimming stripped 5 bases from V and 3 bases from J, with 7 bases between. There are 13 residues in the CDR3. CDR3 coding DNA: TGTGCCAGCAGCGTCGCAGACACCGGGGAGCTGTTTTTT. Its protein product is CASSVADTGELFF.

On this clone itself: Possible read error: a much larger clone is one base away. The V and J genes are TRBV7-3 and TRBJ1-1; no clear D. The V gene's germline CDR1 is SGHTA and CDR2 FQGTGA. This CDR3 is 13 amino acids long. Trimming left V 1 base short and J 1 base short, with 4 bases between. The CDR3 DNA reads TGTGCCAGCAGCTTAAGGGGGAACACTGAAGCTTTCTTT. The encoded protein is CASSLRGNTEAFF.